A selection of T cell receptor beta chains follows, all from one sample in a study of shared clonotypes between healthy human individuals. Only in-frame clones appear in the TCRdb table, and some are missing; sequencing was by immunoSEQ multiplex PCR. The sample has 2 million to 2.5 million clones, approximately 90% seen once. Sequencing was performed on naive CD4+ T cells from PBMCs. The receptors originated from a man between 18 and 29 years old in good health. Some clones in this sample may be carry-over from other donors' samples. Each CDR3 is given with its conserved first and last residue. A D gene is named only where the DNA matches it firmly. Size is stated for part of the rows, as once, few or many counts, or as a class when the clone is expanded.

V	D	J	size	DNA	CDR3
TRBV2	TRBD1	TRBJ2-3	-	TGTGCCAGCAGTGTGGGGACAGGGGCAGGAGATACGCAGTATTTT	CASSVGTGAGDTQYF
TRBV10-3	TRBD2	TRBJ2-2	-	TGTGCCATCAGTCACACTAGCGGGAGTCCCGGGGAGCTGTTTTTT	CAISHTSGSPGELFF
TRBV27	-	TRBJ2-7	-	TGTGCCAGCAGACGCGTGGGAGGAACCTACGAGCAGTACTTC	CASRRVGGTYEQYF
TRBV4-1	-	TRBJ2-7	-	TGCGCCAGCAGCCAGTCTAGGGTTATTTACGAGCAGTACTTC	CASSQSRVIYEQYF
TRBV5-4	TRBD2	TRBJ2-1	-	TGTGCCAGCAGCTTACCTATAGCGGGAGTAGTCCCCTTCTTC	CASSLPIAGVVPFF
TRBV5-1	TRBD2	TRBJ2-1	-	TGCGCCAGCGGGTTATTAGCGGGTTCATACAATGAGCAGTTCTTC	CASGLLAGSYNEQFF
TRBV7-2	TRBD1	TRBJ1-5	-	TGTGCCAGCAGCTTTGACAGGGGGGGCAATCAGCCCCAGCATTTT	CASSFDRGGNQPQHF
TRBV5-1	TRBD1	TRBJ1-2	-	TGCGCCAGCAGCTCAACCTCTCGACAGGGAGCCCTTTATGGCTACACCTTC	CASSSTSRQGALYGYTF
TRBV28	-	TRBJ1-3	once	TGTGCCAGCAGTTTCGACGCCCTGGAGGGAAACACCATATATTTT	CASSFDALEGNTIYF
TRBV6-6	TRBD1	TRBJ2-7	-	TGTGCCAGCAGTACCGGAGACAGGGACAAGTACTTC	CASSTGDRDKYF
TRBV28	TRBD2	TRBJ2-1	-	TGTGCCAGCAGTTTAGTCGGGAGGGGCAATGAGCAGTTCTTC	CASSLVGRGNEQFF
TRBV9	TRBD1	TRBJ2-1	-	TGTGCCAGCAGCTTACGCATTCGTGGACAGGGGGCATTTGAGAATGAGCAGTTCTTC	CASSLRIRGQGAFENEQFF
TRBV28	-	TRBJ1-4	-	TGTGCCAGCAAAGAGACAGACAAACTGTTTTTT	CASKETDKLFF
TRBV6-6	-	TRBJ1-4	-	TGTGCCAGCAACCGCCCAGCAACTAATGAAAAACTGTTTTTT	CASNRPATNEKLFF
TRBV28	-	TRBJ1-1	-	TGTGCCAGCAGTTTAACGGTTGGTGGGGCGAACACTGAAGCTTTCTTT	CASSLTVGGANTEAFF
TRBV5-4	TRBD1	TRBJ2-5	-	TGTGCCAGCAGCCCCGGACAGGCGAGCGGGACCCAGTACTTC	CASSPGQASGTQYF
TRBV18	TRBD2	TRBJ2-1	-	TGTGCCAGCTCACCACCGGATAGCGGGACCAATGAGCAGTTCTTC	CASSPPDSGTNEQFF
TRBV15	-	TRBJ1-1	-	TGTGCCACCACCGGAGGGCCTCGGGACACTGAAGCTTTCTTT	CATTGGPRDTEAFF
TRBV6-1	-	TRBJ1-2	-	TGTGCCAGCAGTGAAGCTACACAACGCTATGGCTACACCTTC	CASSEATQRYGYTF
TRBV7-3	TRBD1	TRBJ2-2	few	TGTGCCAGCAGGGATCGGACAGGACGGACCGGGGAGCTGTTTTTT	CASRDRTGRTGELFF
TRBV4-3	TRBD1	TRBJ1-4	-	TGCGCCAGCAGCCCAATCCAGGGACAGGGTGGTGAAAAACTGTTTTTT	CASSPIQGQGGEKLFF
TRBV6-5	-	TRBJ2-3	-	TGTGCCAGCGGAGAAGTACGTCGTGGGCAGTATTTT	CASGEVRRGQYF
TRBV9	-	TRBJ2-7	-	TGTGCCAGCAGCGTGGACAATACCTACGAGCAGTACTTC	CASSVDNTYEQYF
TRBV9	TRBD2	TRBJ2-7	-	TGTGCCAGCAGCGTAGGCGGGAGGGCTGGGTACGAGCAGTACTTC	CASSVGGRAGYEQYF
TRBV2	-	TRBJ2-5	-	TGTGCCAGCAGTGATACGCGCCAAGAGACCCAGTACTTC	CASSDTRQETQYF
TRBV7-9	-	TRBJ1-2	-	TGTGCCAGCAGCTTAGGATCCCAGTTGGGCTACACCTTC	CASSLGSQLGYTF
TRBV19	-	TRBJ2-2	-	TGTGCCAGTAGTATTTCTTCCGGCAGGCCCTCGAACACCGGGGAGCTGTTTTTT	CASSISSGRPSNTGELFF
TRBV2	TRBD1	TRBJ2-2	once	TGTGCCAGCAGCTTGGACAGGGCAGTGGCCGGGGAGCTGTTTTTT	CASSLDRAVAGELFF
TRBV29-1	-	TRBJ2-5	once	TGCAGCGTTGGTGACAGGCTGGAGACCCAGTACTTC	CSVGDRLETQYF
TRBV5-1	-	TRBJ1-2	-	TGCGCCAGCAGCCGAGCGGCTCCTCGGGAAACCCGGGATGGCTACACCTTC	CASSRAAPRETRDGYTF
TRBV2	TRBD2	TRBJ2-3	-	TGTGCCAGCAGTGAAGCGCGCCTAGCGGGAGGAGGTCAGTCAGATACGCAGTATTTT	CASSEARLAGGGQSDTQYF
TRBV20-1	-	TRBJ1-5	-	TGCAGTGCTGAGGAGGGTAGAGCCCAGCATTTT	CSAEEGRAQHF
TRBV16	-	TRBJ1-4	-	TGTGCCAGCAGGAGAGACTTACAGGAAAAACTGTTTTTT	CASRRDLQEKLFF
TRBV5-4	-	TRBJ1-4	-	TGTGCCAGCAGCTTGAGGTCAACTAATGAAAAACTGTTTTTT	CASSLRSTNEKLFF
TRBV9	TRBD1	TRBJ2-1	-	TGTGCCAGCAGCCCCCGACAGGGTGGCTACAATGAGCAGTTCTTC	CASSPRQGGYNEQFF
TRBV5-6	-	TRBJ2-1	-	TGTGCCAGCAGCTGGGGGCACGGATACAATGAGCAGTTCTTC	CASSWGHGYNEQFF
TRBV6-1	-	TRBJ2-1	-	TGTGCCAGCAGTGAGTCGGTAGCGGCATACAATGAGCAGTTCTTC	CASSESVAAYNEQFF
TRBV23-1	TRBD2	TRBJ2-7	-	TGCGCCAGCACCGCCGGGGGGGCGCGTCCCCACGAGCAGTACTTC	CASTAGGARPHEQYF
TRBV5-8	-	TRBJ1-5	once	TGTGCCAGCAGCTCCGGGACACGTTATAGCAATCAGCCCCAGCATTTT	CASSSGTRYSNQPQHF
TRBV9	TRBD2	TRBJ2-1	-	TGTGCCAGCAGCGTAGCCCTCGGGCGGGGGGACAATGAGCAGTTCTTC	CASSVALGRGDNEQFF
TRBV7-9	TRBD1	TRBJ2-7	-	TGTGCCAGCAGCCCCCAAAGGGGGCTTCAGTACGAGCAGTACTTC	CASSPQRGLQYEQYF
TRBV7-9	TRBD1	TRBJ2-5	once	TGTGCCAGCAGCGCCACAGGGGGCCCACAGACCCAGTACTTC	CASSATGGPQTQYF
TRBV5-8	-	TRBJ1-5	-	TGTGCCAGCAGCTTGGTCGGACAGTACAATCAGCCCCAGCATTTT	CASSLVGQYNQPQHF
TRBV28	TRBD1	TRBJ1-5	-	TGTGCCAGCAGTTTATTTTGGGACAGGGGTCCACGGCCCCAGCATTTT	CASSLFWDRGPRPQHF
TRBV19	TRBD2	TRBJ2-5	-	TGTGCCAGTAGTATCATTCTAGCGGGAGTAGAGACCCAGTACTTC	CASSIILAGVETQYF
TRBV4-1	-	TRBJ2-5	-	TGCGCCAGCAGCCAAGATGGGCTAGCGATGGAGACCCAGTACTTC	CASSQDGLAMETQYF
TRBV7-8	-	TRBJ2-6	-	TGTGCCAGCAGCAAAGCCCGTTTAGGGGCCAACGTCCTGACTTTC	CASSKARLGANVLTF
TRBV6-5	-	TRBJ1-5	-	TGTGCCAGCAGTTACGCAGGGAGCCAGCCCCAGCATTTT	CASSYAGSQPQHF
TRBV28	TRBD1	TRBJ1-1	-	TGTGCCAGCAGGACGGACAGGGGGCAGGATGAAGCTTTCTTT	CASRTDRGQDEAFF
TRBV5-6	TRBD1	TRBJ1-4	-	TGTGCCAGCAGTTGGAGATCTCCGGGACAGAATGAAAAACTGTTTTTT	CASSWRSPGQNEKLFF